Listed below are T cell receptor beta chains from one sample, sequenced in a study of T cells in Graves' hyperthyroidism and ophthalmopathy. A single record per CDR3 protein comes from TCRdb applying MiXCR to the multiplex PCR reads. The top ten clones hold around 7.8% of a sample with a few hundred thousand distinct CDR3 sequences, 15% to 19% of them seen once. The sample taken for sequencing was blood. These receptors all stem from a woman aged 30 to 39 with Graves' hyperthyroidism. Each CDR3 is given with its conserved first and last residue. The order of the fields is J gene, clone size, D gene, V gene, CDR3 DNA, CDR3 protein. D genes are given only for firm matches. Clone size is shown for a subset of rows, as once, few, many or a class of expanded clone.

>TRBJ2-7|few|-|TRBV24-1
TGTGCCACCAGCGCCTCCGGGGTTGTTTCCTACGAGCAGTACTTC
CATSASGVVSYEQYF
>TRBJ2-7|many|TRBD2|TRBV6-6
TGTGCCAGCAGTTACTCGAAGCCCCGATCTAGCGGAGCCTACGAGCAGTACTTC
CASSYSKPRSSGAYEQYF
>TRBJ2-1|many|TRBD2|TRBV28
TGTGCCAGCATCGAGGGCCTAGCGGGAATGCGCAATGAGCAGTTCTTC
CASIEGLAGMRNEQFF
>TRBJ2-5|few|-|TRBV6-6
TGTGCCAGCAGTTACTCGAGTGCCCAGGGGGGGGAGATCCAGTACTTC
CASSYSSAQGGEIQYF
>TRBJ2-7|many|-|TRBV27
TGTGCCAGCAGTTTATCCGAGGGCGAGCAGTACTTC
CASSLSEGEQYF
>TRBJ2-3|few|-|TRBV9
TGTGCCAGCAGCCAACTCGAGCGGGCTCCGCAGTATTTT
CASSQLERAPQYF
>TRBJ2-2|-|TRBD2|TRBV19
TGTGCCAGTAGTCCGAGGCCCGGCGGACTAGCGGGAGTAGGAGCGAACACCGGGGAGCTGTTTTTT
CASSPRPGGLAGVGANTGELFF
>TRBJ2-1|many|TRBD2|TRBV7-2
TGTGCCAGCAGCTTATGGGCTAGCGGGAGATATGAGCAGTTCTTC
CASSLWASGRYEQFF
>TRBJ2-1|few|TRBD2|TRBV6-2/TRBV6-3
TGTGCCAGCCGACCGCTAGCGGGGGTTTACAATGAGCAGTTCTTC
CASRPLAGVYNEQFF
>TRBJ2-1|many|-|TRBV2
TGTGCCAGCAGTGAACGCCTCGGGCTTCAGGCCTCCAATGAGCAGTTCTTC
CASSERLGLQASNEQFF
>TRBJ2-7|few|-|TRBV3-1
TGTGCCAGCAGCCAAGATAGAGGCAGGAGTCAATCCTACGAGCAGTACTTC
CASSQDRGRSQSYEQYF
>TRBJ2-1|many|TRBD2|TRBV5-1
TGCGCCAGCAGCTCGCCGGGACTAGCCTACAATGAGCAGTTCTTC
CASSSPGLAYNEQFF
>TRBJ1-6|few|-|TRBV4-1
TGCGCCAGCAGCGCACCCGGCCGGAGGGAAAAGGGCGGTTCACCCCTCCACTTT
CASSAPGRREKGGSPLHF
>TRBJ2-1|-|TRBD2|TRBV5-5
TGTGCCAGCAGCTTGGGAGGCCCCGGGACTAGCCGGGTGGGGAATGAGCAGTTCTTC
CASSLGGPGTSRVGNEQFF
>TRBJ1-5|few|TRBD1|TRBV3-1
TGTGCCAGCAGCTTGGGGGGGACAGGGGGCATGAGCAATCAGCCCCAGCATTTT
CASSLGGTGGMSNQPQHF
>TRBJ2-7|many|TRBD1|TRBV5-1
TGCGCCAGCAGCCAGGGGAATTCGGACAGGTACAAGTCCTACGAGCAGTACTTC
CASSQGNSDRYKSYEQYF
>TRBJ1-5|-|TRBD1|TRBV4-1
TGCGCCAGCAGCCAATCGAACAGGGGAGGAAATCAGCCCCAGCATTTT
CASSQSNRGGNQPQHF
>TRBJ1-1|many|-|TRBV2
TGTGCCAGCAGTGGGGCGGGCACGGGCAGGGCGATAATAAATGAAGCTTTCTTT
CASSGAGTGRAIINEAFF
>TRBJ1-5|many|-|TRBV5-1
TGCGCCAGCAGCTTGGATCCGAATCAGCCCCAGCATTTT
CASSLDPNQPQHF
>TRBJ1-2|-|-|TRBV5-6
TGTGCCAGCAGCGGAGGGAACTATGGCTACACCTTC
CASSGGNYGYTF
>TRBJ2-1|few|-|TRBV24-1
TGTGCCACCAGTGATTTTTTCTCGGATGAGCAGTTCTTC
CATSDFFSDEQFF
>TRBJ2-3|-|-|TRBV27
TGTGCCAGCAGTTTGTCCGGGGCGGTCACAGATACGCAGTATTTT
CASSLSGAVTDTQYF
>TRBJ2-7|few|TRBD1|TRBV24-1
TGTGCCACCAGTGATTTTACCGGGACAGGGCACTACGAGCAGTACTTC
CATSDFTGTGHYEQYF
>TRBJ1-5|few|-|TRBV24-1
TGTGCCACCAGTTCCGGGCCACAGGATACTAGGGATCGTCAGCCCCAGCATTTT
CATSSGPQDTRDRQPQHF
>TRBJ2-7|once|-|TRBV4-1
TGCGCCAGCAGCCAAGATCAGGTGGGCCGATACTACGAGCAGTACTTC
CASSQDQVGRYYEQYF
>TRBJ1-1|many|-|TRBV11-2
TGTGCCAGCAGCTCCCGCGGGGGGCCAACTGAAGCTTTCTTT
CASSSRGGPTEAFF
>TRBJ2-1|few|TRBD2|TRBV20-1
TGCAGTGCTAGAGATCGGGGGGGGACTTTCTCGATCAAAGTTAACTCCTACAATGAGCAGTTCTTC
CSARDRGGTFSIKVNSYNEQFF
>TRBJ2-1|once|TRBD2|TRBV30
TGTGCCTGGACAGGGACTAGCTACAATGAGCAGTTCTTC
CAWTGTSYNEQFF
>TRBJ2-1|many|TRBD1|TRBV11-3
TGTGCCAGCAGCCCGGGACAGGGCACCTACAATGAGCAGTTCTTC
CASSPGQGTYNEQFF
>TRBJ2-7|-|-|TRBV6-4
TGTGCCAGCAGCCGTCTCCAAGGTACCTACGAGCAGTACTTC
CASSRLQGTYEQYF
>TRBJ2-1|-|-|TRBV19
TGTGCCAGTAGTGGGTCGGGCTTCTCCTACAATGAGCAGTTCTTC
CASSGSGFSYNEQFF
>TRBJ1-1|-|-|TRBV10-3
TGTGCCATCAGTGATAATCAAGAAGCTTTCTTT
CAISDNQEAFF
>TRBJ1-1|-|TRBD1|TRBV18
TGTGCCAGCTCACCACCCCAGGGGACAGTGAACACTGAAGCTTTCTTT
CASSPPQGTVNTEAFF
>TRBJ1-1|many|-|TRBV9
TGTGCCAGCAGCGTTGACGTAGCTATCACTGAAGCTTTCTTT
CASSVDVAITEAFF